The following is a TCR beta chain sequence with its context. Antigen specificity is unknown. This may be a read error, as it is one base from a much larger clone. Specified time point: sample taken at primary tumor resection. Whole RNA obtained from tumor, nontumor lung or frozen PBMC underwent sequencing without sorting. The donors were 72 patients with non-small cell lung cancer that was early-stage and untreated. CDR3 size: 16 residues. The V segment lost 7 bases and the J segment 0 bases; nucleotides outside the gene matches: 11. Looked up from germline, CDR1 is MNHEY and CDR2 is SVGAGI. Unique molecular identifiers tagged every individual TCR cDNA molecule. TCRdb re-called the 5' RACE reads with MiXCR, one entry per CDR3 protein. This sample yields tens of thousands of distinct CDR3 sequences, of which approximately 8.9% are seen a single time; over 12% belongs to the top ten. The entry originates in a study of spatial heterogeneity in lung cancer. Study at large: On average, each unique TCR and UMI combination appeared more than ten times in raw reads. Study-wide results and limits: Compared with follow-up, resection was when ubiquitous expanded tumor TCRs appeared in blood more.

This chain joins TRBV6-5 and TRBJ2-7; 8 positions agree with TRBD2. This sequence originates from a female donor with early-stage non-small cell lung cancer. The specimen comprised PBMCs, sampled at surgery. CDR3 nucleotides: TGTGCCAGCAATTCCCCTAGCGGGTTGAGCTCCTACGAGCAGTACTTC. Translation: CASNSPSGLSSYEQYF.